Shown below are 6 T cell receptor beta chains from a single sample sequenced in a study of OX40 agonist ivuxolimab in advanced cancers. The assay was immunoSEQ multiplex PCR, and TCRdb's table has in-frame clones only and misses some. Of 45,000 to 65,000 clones in the sample, 81% were seen once. The sequences come from CD4+ or CD8+ T cells sorted from blood, collected in a trial of the OX40 agonist ivuxolimab. The source is an adult with an advanced solid tumor such as melanoma, head and neck, liver or kidney cancer.

This chain links TRBV27 with TRBJ2-5; 7 bases map to TRBD2. This CDR3 region has 15 residues. The germline V gene encodes CDR1 MNHEY and CDR2 SMNVEV (reference sequence). V was pared by 5 bases and J by 2 bases, with 8 bases of the junction left unmatched. DNA of the CDR3: TGTGCCAGCAGTACCGGGAGGTGGGAACAAGAGACCCAGTACTTC. Its translation: CASSTGRWEQETQYF.

The CDR3 DNA is TGTGCCATCAAAGGACAGAGCACAGATACGCAGTATTTT. Translation: CAIKGQSTDTQYF. The chain uses TRBV10-3 and TRBJ2-3; tentatively, D is TRBD1 (6 bases). The CDR3 contains 13 residues. The V gene's germline CDR1 is ENHRY and CDR2 SYGVKD. V lost 7 bases and J lost 0, with 8 bases in between.

This chain links TRBV9 with TRBJ1-1, with 7 nucleotides matching TRBD1. The germline V gene has CDR1 SGDLS and CDR2 YYNGEE. This CDR3 region has 15 residues. Germline trimming cut 0 bases from V and 3 bases from J; bases unmatched to any gene: 5. CDR3 loop: CASSVGGRGDTEAFF. The CDR3 DNA reads TGTGCCAGCAGCGTAGGTGGCAGGGGGGACACTGAAGCTTTCTTT. Based on the CDR3 plus reference TRBV9 and TRBJ1-1, the full variable domain is DSGVTQTPKHLITATGQRVTLRCSPRSGDLSVYWYQQSLDQGLQFLIQYYNGEERAKGNILERFSAQQFPDLHSELNLSSLELGDSALYFCASSVGGRGDTEAFFGQGTRLTVV.

This chain uses TRBV18 with TRBJ2-3, with TRBD1 as a possible D gene (5 bases). Germline V gene data show CDR1 as KGHSH and CDR2 as LQKENI. The CDR3 sequence is 14 residues long. V shed 6 bases and J shed 2 bases, with 12 bases lying between them. This CDR3 reads CASSPTVNTDTQYF. Written as DNA, the CDR3 is TGTGCCAGCTCCCCGACAGTGAACACAGATACGCAGTATTTT.

This clone has a handful of counts. The gene calls are TRBV4-2 and TRBJ2-1, with 13 nucleotides matching TRBD2. Germline V lookup: CDR1 LGHNA, CDR2 YNFKEQ. V was pared by 2 bases and J by 7 bases, with 11 bases of the junction left unmatched. The CDR3 covers 18 residues. The CDR3 sequence: CASSQRDTSGGAFNEQFF. CDR3 DNA: TGTGCCAGCAGCCAAAGGGACACTAGCGGGGGGGCGTTTAATGAGCAGTTCTTC.

The chain couples TRBV7-9 to TRBJ2-5, with D possibly TRBD2 on 5 matching bases. The J call could be wrong; TRBJ2-7 is a better fit for the DNA end. The V gene's germline CDR1 is SEHNR and CDR2 FQNEAQ (reference sequence). The CDR3 has 12 amino acids. CDR3 protein: CASSFSGYEQYF. CDR3 coding DNA: TGTGCCAGCAGCTTTTCGGGGTACGAGCAGTACTTC.